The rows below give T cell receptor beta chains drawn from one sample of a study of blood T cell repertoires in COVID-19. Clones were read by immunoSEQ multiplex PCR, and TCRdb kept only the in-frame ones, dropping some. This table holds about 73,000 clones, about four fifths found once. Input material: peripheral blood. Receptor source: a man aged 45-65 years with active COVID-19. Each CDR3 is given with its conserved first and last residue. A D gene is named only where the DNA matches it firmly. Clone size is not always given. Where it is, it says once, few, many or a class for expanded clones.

CDR3 protein: CASRDLTGGTYEQYF
CDR3 DNA: TGTGCCAGCCGCGACCTCACAGGGGGTACCTACGAGCAGTACTTC
CDR3 length: 15
clone size: .
V gene: TRBV27
D gene: TRBD1
J gene: TRBJ2-7

CDR3 protein: CASSAWGDTEAFF
CDR3 DNA: TGTGCCAGCTCAGCGTGGGGGGACACTGAAGCTTTCTTT
CDR3 length: 13
clone size: few
V gene: TRBV18
D gene: .
J gene: TRBJ1-1

CDR3 protein: CASSRQTVSYNSPLHF
CDR3 DNA: TGTGCCAGCAGCCGCCAGACAGTCTCCTATAATTCACCCCTCCACTTT
CDR3 length: 16
clone size: few
V gene: TRBV11-1
D gene: .
J gene: TRBJ1-6

CDR3 protein: CASSLLQGAGYTF
CDR3 DNA: TGTGCCAGCAGTTTACTACAGGGTGCGGGCTACACCTTC
CDR3 length: 13
clone size: few
V gene: TRBV12-3/TRBV12-4
D gene: .
J gene: TRBJ1-2

CDR3 protein: CASSSYGAGATGELFF
CDR3 DNA: TGTGCCAGCAGCTCCTATGGAGCGGGGGCCACCGGGGAGCTGTTTTTT
CDR3 length: 16
clone size: .
V gene: TRBV7-2
D gene: TRBD2
J gene: TRBJ2-2

CDR3 protein: CASRVGLAGTDTQYF
CDR3 DNA: TGTGCCAGCAGGGTAGGACTAGCGGGCACAGATACGCAGTATTTT
CDR3 length: 15
clone size: .
V gene: TRBV7-9
D gene: TRBD2
J gene: TRBJ2-3

CDR3 protein: CASSPTGFEAFF
CDR3 DNA: TGCGCCAGCAGCCCGACAGGGTTTGAGGCTTTCTTT
CDR3 length: 12
clone size: .
V gene: TRBV5-1
D gene: TRBD1
J gene: TRBJ1-1

CDR3 protein: CASSGFKAGTAPYEQYF
CDR3 DNA: TGTGCCAGCAGTGGTTTCAAGGCCGGGACAGCTCCCTACGAGCAGTACTTC
CDR3 length: 17
clone size: .
V gene: TRBV6-1
D gene: TRBD1
J gene: TRBJ2-7

CDR3 protein: CASSQDAVAGTEQYF
CDR3 DNA: TGTGCCAGCAGCCAAGATGCAGTAGCGGGCACCGAGCAGTACTTC
CDR3 length: 15
clone size: .
V gene: TRBV3-1/TRBV3-2
D gene: TRBD2
J gene: TRBJ2-7

CDR3 protein: CASSLTRQMMNTEAFF
CDR3 DNA: TGTGCCAGCAGCTTAACCCGACAGATGATGAACACTGAAGCTTTCTTT
CDR3 length: 16
clone size: .
V gene: TRBV7-9
D gene: .
J gene: TRBJ1-1

CDR3 protein: CASGQGNYGYTF
CDR3 DNA: TGTGCCAGCGGTCAGGGGAACTATGGCTACACCTTC
CDR3 length: 12
clone size: few
V gene: TRBV6-6
D gene: .
J gene: TRBJ1-2

CDR3 protein: CASSDPSGYTDTQYF
CDR3 DNA: TGTGCCAGCAGTGATCCTAGCGGTTACACAGATACGCAGTATTTT
CDR3 length: 15
clone size: .
V gene: TRBV6-1
D gene: TRBD2
J gene: TRBJ2-3

CDR3 protein: CASSVDSRGNTIYF
CDR3 DNA: TGTGCCAGCAGCGTAGACTCCAGGGGAAACACCATATATTTT
CDR3 length: 14
clone size: .
V gene: TRBV9
D gene: .
J gene: TRBJ1-3

CDR3 protein: CASSEAGEEYEQYF
CDR3 DNA: TGTGCCAGCAGTGAGGCGGGAGAGGAGTACGAGCAGTACTTC
CDR3 length: 14
clone size: .
V gene: TRBV25-1
D gene: TRBD2
J gene: TRBJ2-7

CDR3 protein: CASSIIGGSYEQYF
CDR3 DNA: TGTGCCAGTAGTATCATAGGGGGCTCATACGAGCAGTACTTC
CDR3 length: 14
clone size: .
V gene: TRBV19
D gene: TRBD1
J gene: TRBJ2-7

CDR3 protein: CASGPLREGRAKNIQYF
CDR3 DNA: TGTGCCAGCGGCCCGCTGCGGGAGGGCCGTGCCAAAAACATTCAGTACTTC
CDR3 length: 17
clone size: .
V gene: TRBV27
D gene: TRBD2
J gene: TRBJ2-4

CDR3 protein: CASSLAAGVSYNEQFF
CDR3 DNA: TGCGCCAGCAGCTTGGCAGCGGGGGTCTCCTACAATGAGCAGTTCTTC
CDR3 length: 16
clone size: .
V gene: TRBV5-1
D gene: TRBD2
J gene: TRBJ2-1

CDR3 protein: CASSQGWGQGVHEQYF
CDR3 DNA: TGCGCCAGCAGCCAAGGGTGGGGACAGGGGGTCCACGAGCAGTACTTC
CDR3 length: 16
clone size: .
V gene: TRBV4-1
D gene: TRBD1
J gene: TRBJ2-7

CDR3 protein: CSVVSQAEAEQYF
CDR3 DNA: TGCAGCGTTGTGAGCCAGGCGGAGGCCGAGCAGTACTTC
CDR3 length: 13
clone size: .
V gene: TRBV29-1
D gene: .
J gene: TRBJ2-7

CDR3 protein: CATSRGRGSPLHF
CDR3 DNA: TGTGCCACCAGCAGAGGCAGGGGTTCACCCCTCCACTTT
CDR3 length: 13
clone size: .
V gene: TRBV15
D gene: .
J gene: TRBJ1-6

CDR3 protein: CASSRTSYEQYF
CDR3 DNA: TGTGCCAGCAGTCGTACTAGCTACGAGCAGTACTTC
CDR3 length: 12
clone size: .
V gene: TRBV2
D gene: .
J gene: TRBJ2-7

CDR3 protein: CASSNLGVAAKETQYF
CDR3 DNA: TGTGCCAGTAGTAACCTAGGGGTCGCGGCTAAAGAGACCCAGTACTTC
CDR3 length: 16
clone size: .
V gene: TRBV19
D gene: .
J gene: TRBJ2-5

CDR3 protein: CASTLGGPGPETQYF
CDR3 DNA: TGTGCCAGCACACTCGGGGGGCCCGGGCCAGAGACCCAGTACTTC
CDR3 length: 15
clone size: .
V gene: TRBV5-4
D gene: .
J gene: TRBJ2-5

CDR3 protein: CASSPGGGREKLFF
CDR3 DNA: TGTGCCAGTAGTCCGGGGGGGGGCCGTGAAAAACTGTTTTTT
CDR3 length: 14
clone size: .
V gene: TRBV19
D gene: .
J gene: TRBJ1-4

CDR3 protein: CASSFRGGELFF
CDR3 DNA: TGCGCCAGCAGCTTCCGAGGCGGGGAGCTGTTTTTT
CDR3 length: 12
clone size: once
V gene: TRBV5-1
D gene: .
J gene: TRBJ2-2

CDR3 protein: CASSFPGQGAEQYF
CDR3 DNA: TGTGCCAGCAGTTTTCCGGGACAGGGTGCCGAGCAGTACTTC
CDR3 length: 14
clone size: few
V gene: TRBV7-9
D gene: TRBD1
J gene: TRBJ2-7

CDR3 protein: CATPRAGELFF
CDR3 DNA: TGTGCCACGCCCCGAGCCGGGGAGCTGTTTTTT
CDR3 length: 11
clone size: .
V gene: TRBV7-9
D gene: .
J gene: TRBJ2-2

CDR3 protein: CATSDPLEEGYTF
CDR3 DNA: TGTGCCACCAGTGACCCACTTGAGGAGGGCTACACCTTC
CDR3 length: 13
clone size: .
V gene: TRBV24-1
D gene: .
J gene: TRBJ1-2

CDR3 protein: CASSQTGGGQETQYF
CDR3 DNA: TGCGCCAGCAGCCAAACCGGAGGAGGGCAAGAGACCCAGTACTTC
CDR3 length: 15
clone size: .
V gene: TRBV4-1
D gene: .
J gene: TRBJ2-5

CDR3 protein: CASSPVVPLEGYTF
CDR3 DNA: TGTGCCAGCTCACCAGTAGTGCCTTTAGAAGGCTACACCTTC
CDR3 length: 14
clone size: once
V gene: TRBV18
D gene: .
J gene: TRBJ1-2

CDR3 protein: CASSLEGGAGYTF
CDR3 DNA: TGTGCCAGCAGTTTAGAGGGGGGGGCTGGCTACACCTTC
CDR3 length: 13
clone size: .
V gene: TRBV12-3/TRBV12-4
D gene: .
J gene: TRBJ1-2

CDR3 protein: CASSPKDGTYEQYF
CDR3 DNA: TGTGCCAGCAGTCCGAAGGACGGGACCTACGAGCAGTACTTC
CDR3 length: 14
clone size: .
V gene: TRBV27
D gene: .
J gene: TRBJ2-7

CDR3 protein: CASSQGQGFWQPQHF
CDR3 DNA: TGTGCCAGCAGCCAGGGACAGGGTTTCTGGCAGCCCCAGCATTTT
CDR3 length: 15
clone size: few
V gene: TRBV28
D gene: TRBD1
J gene: TRBJ1-5

CDR3 protein: CASSSGAPTGGTDTQYF
CDR3 DNA: TGTGCCAGCAGTTCCGGAGCTCCCACCGGGGGTACAGATACGCAGTATTTT
CDR3 length: 17
clone size: once
V gene: TRBV27
D gene: .
J gene: TRBJ2-3

CDR3 protein: CASRRTVEGSYEQYF
CDR3 DNA: TGTGCCAGCAGAAGGACGGTGGAGGGGTCCTACGAGCAGTACTTC
CDR3 length: 15
clone size: .
V gene: TRBV6-5
D gene: .
J gene: TRBJ2-7

CDR3 protein: CASSLDGQETQYF
CDR3 DNA: TGTGCCAGCAGCTTAGACGGCCAAGAGACCCAGTACTTC
CDR3 length: 13
clone size: .
V gene: TRBV7-9
D gene: .
J gene: TRBJ2-5

CDR3 protein: CASSHPGVEQYF
CDR3 DNA: TGTGCCAGCAGCCACCCGGGTGTCGAGCAGTACTTC
CDR3 length: 12
clone size: .
V gene: TRBV7-2
D gene: .
J gene: TRBJ2-7

CDR3 protein: CASSETTSGGYEQYF
CDR3 DNA: TGCGCCAGCAGTGAAACTACTAGCGGGGGGTACGAGCAGTACTTC
CDR3 length: 15
clone size: .
V gene: TRBV10-2
D gene: TRBD2
J gene: TRBJ2-7

CDR3 protein: CASSLGASYEQYF
CDR3 DNA: TGCGCCAGCAGCTTGGGGGCCTCCTACGAGCAGTACTTC
CDR3 length: 13
clone size: .
V gene: TRBV5-1
D gene: .
J gene: TRBJ2-7

CDR3 protein: CAWSDIAGVLSYNEQFF
CDR3 DNA: TGTGCCTGGAGTGACATAGCGGGAGTCCTCTCCTACAATGAGCAGTTCTTC
CDR3 length: 17
clone size: .
V gene: TRBV30
D gene: TRBD2
J gene: TRBJ2-1

CDR3 protein: CASSLAPRGGGENIQYF
CDR3 DNA: TGTGCCAGCAGCTTAGCCCCCCGGGGGGGAGGTGAAAACATTCAGTACTTC
CDR3 length: 17
clone size: .
V gene: TRBV7-3
D gene: TRBD2
J gene: TRBJ2-4

CDR3 protein: CASSSTAGPYNEQFF
CDR3 DNA: TGTGCCAGCAGCTCCACCGCGGGCCCTTACAATGAGCAGTTCTTC
CDR3 length: 15
clone size: once
V gene: TRBV7-6
D gene: .
J gene: TRBJ2-1

CDR3 protein: CASKGEGGADTQYF
CDR3 DNA: TGCGCCAGCAAAGGGGAAGGTGGCGCAGATACGCAGTATTTT
CDR3 length: 14
clone size: .
V gene: TRBV5-1
D gene: .
J gene: TRBJ2-3

CDR3 protein: CATSRGQGTEAFF
CDR3 DNA: TGTGCCACCAGCAGGGGACAGGGGACTGAAGCTTTCTTT
CDR3 length: 13
clone size: .
V gene: TRBV15
D gene: TRBD1
J gene: TRBJ1-1

CDR3 protein: CASSRDRVGEQYF
CDR3 DNA: TGTGCCAGCAGCCGGGACAGGGTGGGCGAGCAGTACTTC
CDR3 length: 13
clone size: .
V gene: TRBV3-1/TRBV3-2
D gene: TRBD1
J gene: TRBJ2-7

CDR3 protein: CASTPPAGGPYEQFF
CDR3 DNA: TGTGCCAGCACTCCACCAGCGGGAGGGCCCTATGAGCAGTTCTTC
CDR3 length: 15
clone size: .
V gene: TRBV6-5
D gene: TRBD2
J gene: TRBJ2-1

CDR3 protein: CASSRRSSYEQYF
CDR3 DNA: TGCGCCAGCAGCCGCCGGAGCTCCTACGAGCAGTACTTC
CDR3 length: 13
clone size: .
V gene: TRBV4-1
D gene: .
J gene: TRBJ2-7

CDR3 protein: CASSFKLETQYF
CDR3 DNA: TGTGCCAGCAGCTTTAAATTGGAGACCCAGTACTTC
CDR3 length: 12
clone size: .
V gene: TRBV7-9
D gene: .
J gene: TRBJ2-5

CDR3 protein: CASSLNPPTRRGAYNEQFF
CDR3 DNA: TGTGCCAGCAGCTTAAACCCCCCAACACGGCGGGGGGCCTACAATGAGCAGTTCTTC
CDR3 length: 19
clone size: .
V gene: TRBV7-3
D gene: TRBD2
J gene: TRBJ2-1

CDR3 protein: CASSQASRDQETQYF
CDR3 DNA: TGCGCCAGCAGCCAAGCCAGTCGGGACCAAGAGACCCAGTACTTC
CDR3 length: 15
clone size: .
V gene: TRBV4-3
D gene: .
J gene: TRBJ2-5

CDR3 protein: CASSLFSGGPFRETQYF
CDR3 DNA: TGTGCCAGCAGCTTGTTCAGCGGGGGCCCGTTCAGGGAGACCCAGTACTTC
CDR3 length: 17
clone size: once
V gene: TRBV5-4
D gene: TRBD2
J gene: TRBJ2-5

CDR3 protein: CASSQVLGGVGQETQYF
CDR3 DNA: TGTGCCAGCAGCCAAGTTCTGGGGGGGGTCGGGCAAGAGACCCAGTACTTC
CDR3 length: 17
clone size: .
V gene: TRBV4-2
D gene: TRBD2
J gene: TRBJ2-5

CDR3 protein: CASSLESQAISYEQYF
CDR3 DNA: TGCGCCAGCAGCTTGGAGTCCCAGGCTATCTCCTACGAGCAGTACTTC
CDR3 length: 16
clone size: .
V gene: TRBV5-1
D gene: .
J gene: TRBJ2-7

CDR3 protein: CASSITSGGHYEQYF
CDR3 DNA: TGTGCCAGTAGTATCACTAGCGGAGGGCACTACGAGCAGTACTTC
CDR3 length: 15
clone size: .
V gene: TRBV19
D gene: TRBD2
J gene: TRBJ2-7

CDR3 protein: CASFTSFYEQYF
CDR3 DNA: TGTGCCAGCTTTACCAGTTTCTACGAGCAGTACTTC
CDR3 length: 12
clone size: .
V gene: TRBV6-5
D gene: .
J gene: TRBJ2-7

CDR3 protein: CASSQDWDRAYEQYF
CDR3 DNA: TGTGCCAGCAGCCAAGACTGGGACAGGGCCTACGAGCAGTACTTC
CDR3 length: 15
clone size: .
V gene: TRBV3-1/TRBV3-2
D gene: TRBD1
J gene: TRBJ2-7

CDR3 protein: CASSLGGQVGQPQHF
CDR3 DNA: TGTGCCAGCAGCTTAGGGGGACAGGTCGGTCAGCCCCAGCATTTT
CDR3 length: 15
clone size: few
V gene: TRBV6-5
D gene: TRBD1
J gene: TRBJ1-5

CDR3 protein: CATSRDYQLEGYEQYF
CDR3 DNA: TGTGCCACCAGCAGAGATTATCAACTAGAAGGGTACGAGCAGTACTTC
CDR3 length: 16
clone size: .
V gene: TRBV15
D gene: .
J gene: TRBJ2-7

CDR3 protein: CASILAGAYTDTQYF
CDR3 DNA: TGTGCCAGCATCCTAGCGGGGGCCTACACAGATACGCAGTATTTT
CDR3 length: 15
clone size: .
V gene: TRBV6-6
D gene: TRBD2
J gene: TRBJ2-3

CDR3 protein: CASSLITIGTYEQYF
CDR3 DNA: TGTGCCAGCAGTTTAATAACGATCGGGACCTACGAGCAGTACTTC
CDR3 length: 15
clone size: .
V gene: TRBV27
D gene: .
J gene: TRBJ2-7